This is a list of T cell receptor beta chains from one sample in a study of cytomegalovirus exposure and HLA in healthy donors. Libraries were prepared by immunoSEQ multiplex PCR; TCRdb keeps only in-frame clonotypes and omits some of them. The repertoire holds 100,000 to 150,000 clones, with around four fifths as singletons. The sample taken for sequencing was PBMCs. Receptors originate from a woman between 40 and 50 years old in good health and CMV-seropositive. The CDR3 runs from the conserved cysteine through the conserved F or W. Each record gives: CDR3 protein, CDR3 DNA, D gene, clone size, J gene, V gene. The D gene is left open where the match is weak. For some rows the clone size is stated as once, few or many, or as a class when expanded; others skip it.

CDR3aa: CASSDRVATNEKLFF
CDR3nt: TGTGCCAGCAGCGATCGGGTTGCAACTAATGAAAAACTGTTTTTT
d_gene: .
abundance: .
j_gene: TRBJ1-4
v_gene: TRBV7-8

CDR3aa: CASSYSGAGQRGYTF
CDR3nt: TGTGCCAGCAGTTACTCTGGGGCAGGGCAACGGGGCTACACCTTC
d_gene: .
abundance: few
j_gene: TRBJ1-2
v_gene: TRBV6-5

CDR3aa: CAWIGTTSSYGYTF
CDR3nt: TGTGCCTGGATAGGAACTACGTCTAGCTATGGCTACACCTTC
d_gene: .
abundance: .
j_gene: TRBJ1-2
v_gene: TRBV30

CDR3aa: CASSSGLAATDTQYF
CDR3nt: TGCGCCAGCAGCTCCGGACTAGCGGCCACAGATACGCAGTATTTT
d_gene: TRBD2
abundance: .
j_gene: TRBJ2-3
v_gene: TRBV5-1

CDR3aa: CASRDSTMGTGELFF
CDR3nt: TGTGCCAGCAGGGACAGTACCATGGGCACCGGGGAGCTGTTTTTT
d_gene: .
abundance: .
j_gene: TRBJ2-2
v_gene: TRBV2

CDR3aa: CASSLEGAAGARGEKLFF
CDR3nt: TGTGCCAGCAGCTTAGAGGGGGCAGCAGGGGCGAGAGGTGAAAAACTGTTTTTT
d_gene: TRBD1
abundance: .
j_gene: TRBJ1-4
v_gene: TRBV7-9

CDR3aa: CASSLGLAGNNEQFF
CDR3nt: TGTGCCAGCAGCTTAGGACTAGCGGGGAACAATGAGCAGTTCTTC
d_gene: TRBD2
abundance: .
j_gene: TRBJ2-1
v_gene: TRBV5-4

CDR3aa: CASSFGFRIGGSGQPQHF
CDR3nt: TGTGCCAGCAGTTTTGGGTTTCGGATTGGGGGCTCGGGTCAGCCCCAGCATTTT
d_gene: .
abundance: .
j_gene: TRBJ1-5
v_gene: TRBV2

CDR3aa: CASSSSFLGLNYGYTF
CDR3nt: TGTGCCAGCAGTTCTTCTTTTTTGGGACTTAACTATGGCTACACCTTC
d_gene: .
abundance: .
j_gene: TRBJ1-2
v_gene: TRBV6-7

CDR3aa: CASGPGTSGRYEQYF
CDR3nt: TGTGCTAGTGGTCCAGGGACTAGCGGGAGGTACGAGCAGTACTTC
d_gene: TRBD2
abundance: .
j_gene: TRBJ2-7
v_gene: TRBV12-5

CDR3aa: CAISESGQGAKNEQYF
CDR3nt: TGTGCCATCAGTGAGTCGGGTCAGGGGGCGAAAAACGAGCAGTACTTC
d_gene: TRBD1
abundance: .
j_gene: TRBJ2-7
v_gene: TRBV10-3

CDR3aa: CASSPGTGILYEQYF
CDR3nt: TGTGCCAGCAGCCCCGGGACAGGGATCCTCTACGAGCAGTACTTC
d_gene: TRBD1
abundance: .
j_gene: TRBJ2-7
v_gene: TRBV5-8